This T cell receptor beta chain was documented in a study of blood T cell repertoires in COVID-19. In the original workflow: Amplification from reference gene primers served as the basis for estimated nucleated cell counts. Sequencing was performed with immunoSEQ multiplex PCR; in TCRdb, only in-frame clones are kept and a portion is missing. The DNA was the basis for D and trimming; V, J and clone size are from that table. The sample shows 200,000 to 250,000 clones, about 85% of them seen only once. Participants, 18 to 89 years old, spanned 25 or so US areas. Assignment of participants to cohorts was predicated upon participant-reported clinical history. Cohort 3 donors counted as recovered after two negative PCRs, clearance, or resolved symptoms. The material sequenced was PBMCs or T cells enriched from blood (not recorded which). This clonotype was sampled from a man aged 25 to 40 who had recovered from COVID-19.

The DNA of the CDR3 is TGTGCCAGTAGTGGGGCGGGGACGGGGAGAGAGGCTTTCTTT. It yields the protein CASSGAGTGREAFF. The V call is TRBV19, the J call TRBJ1-1; a weak D match, TRBD1 (5 bases). Trimming shortened V by 5 bases and J by 11 bases, and 21 bases separated the two germline ends. This CDR3 is 14 amino acids long. Per germline, CDR1 LNHDA and CDR2 SQIVND (reference sequence).